Detailed here is one TCR beta chain. Its antigen is not known. PCR amplification relied on 60 Vbeta primers (plus 13 Jbeta primers). The repertoire was sequenced with immunoSEQ multiplex PCR; TCRdb's copy has only in-frame clones and lacks some. The listing contains about 110,000 clones. This record comes from a study of cytomegalovirus exposure and HLA in healthy donors. Whole-study results and caveats: Exclusion as indistinguishable affected some V segments, including TRBV6-2 and TRBV6-3.

The length of the CDR3 is 14 residues. Germline lookup yields CDR1 SNHLY and CDR2 FYNNEI. Trimming took 8 bases from V and 10 from J; bases not matched to a gene: 7. The sequenced sample consisted of PBMCs. This TCR derives from a man aged 25 to 40 in good health and CMV-seronegative. The chain couples TRBV2 to TRBJ1-6; TRBD1 matches 11 bases. The CDR3 bases are TGTGCCAGCCGGGACAGGGGGTTGGACTCACCCCTCCACTTT. Translated, it gives CASRDRGLDSPLHF.